The source of this T cell receptor beta chain is a study of post-analysis software for immune sequencing data. This CDR3 has 17 residues. Germline trimming cut 2 bases from V and 4 bases from J; bases unmatched to any gene: 11. Unique molecular identifiers were carried by the TCR beta cDNA libraries. Via MiXCR, TCRdb re-called the PCR reads, giving one row per CDR3 protein. The sample has about 160,000 distinct CDR3 sequences, about 34% seen once. Study-level points and caveats: There was significantly lower normalized Chao1 diversity in multiple sclerosis patients than in controls. The F measure placed samples prepared in the same batch into strongly shared clusters.

This clonotype has at least ten counts. The antigen is unknown. The V gene is TRBV12-3 or TRBV12-4, the J gene TRBJ2-5; TRBD1 matches 9 bases. The TCR originated in a girl aged 5-17 years with multiple sclerosis. The specimen was blood, collected after autologous hematopoietic stem cell transplantation. The CDR3, as DNA: TGTGCCAGCAGTTTATATCCGGGACAGGGAGGAGGAGAGACCCAGTACTTC. This sequence encodes CASSLYPGQGGGETQYF.